The 10 T cell receptor beta chains presented below share a single source sample, sequenced in a study of OX40 agonist ivuxolimab in advanced cancers. Generated by immunoSEQ multiplex PCR, the TCRdb table keeps only in-frame clones and is missing some. This sample carries around 68,000 clones, more than 85% of them seen once, and the ten largest clones take 0.8% to 1.2%. Material: CD4+ or CD8+ T cells sorted from blood, obtained in a trial of the OX40 agonist ivuxolimab. These receptors were obtained from an adult with an advanced solid tumor such as melanoma, head and neck, liver or kidney cancer.

The chain carries TRBV11-2 and TRBJ2-1, with D unresolved. CDR3 length: 13 amino acids. Between the trimmed V and J ends, which lost 3 bases and 7 bases, there was a span of 10 bases. CDR1 is SGHAT and CDR2 is FQNNGV in the germline V gene. The CDR3 coding sequence is TGTGCCAGCAGCTTGGCCGAGGCGAATGAGCAGTTCTTC. Protein sequence: CASSLAEANEQFF.

V and J are TRBV11-2 and TRBJ2-7; TRBD1 aligns across 7 bases. This CDR3 comprises 15 residues. Unmatched junction bases numbered 5, after V lost 0 bases and J lost 3 bases. The germline V gene has CDR1 SGHAT and CDR2 FQNNGV. The CDR3 DNA reads TGTGCCAGCAGCTTAGAGGGACAGCGGAACTACGAGCAGTACTTC. Its translation is CASSLEGQRNYEQYF.

The chain links TRBV2 to TRBJ1-2; no reliable D call. The CDR3 runs to 14 residues. Germline CDR1 SNHLY, CDR2 FYNNEI. Between the trimmed V and J ends, which lost 6 bases and 3 bases, there was a span of 14 bases. CDR3 protein: CASRLASSDYGYTF. For the CDR3, the DNA is TGTGCCAGCAGGCTCGCCTCAAGTGACTATGGCTACACCTTC.

The chain combines TRBV10-2 with TRBJ1-2; 8 nucleotides match TRBD1. V was pared by 0 bases and J by 11 bases, with 5 bases of the junction left unmatched. Germline loops: CDR1 WSHSY, CDR2 SAAADI. The CDR3 consists of 13 residues. The CDR3 DNA is TGCGCCAGCAGTGAGTCCCCGGACAGGGTGTACACCTTC. This encodes CASSESPDRVYTF.

The chain uses TRBV29-1 and TRBJ1-4; D ambiguous. In germline, CDR1 is SQVTM, CDR2 ANQGSEA. This CDR3 is built from 12 residues. Trimming shortened V by 7 bases and J by 5 bases, and 11 bases separated the two germline ends. The CDR3 region has the DNA TGCAGCGCTAGACGGGCGAATGAAAAACTGTTTTTT. Its protein product is CSARRANEKLFF. Using reference TRBV29-1 and TRBJ1-4 for the parts outside the CDR3, the full variable domain is SAVISQKPSRDICQRGTSLTIQCQVDSQVTMMFWYRQQPGQSLTLIATANQGSEATYESGFVIDKFPISRPNLTFSTLTVSNMSPEDSSIYLCSARRANEKLFFGSGTQLSVL.

V usage is TRBV19 and J usage is TRBJ2-5; 7 nucleotides match TRBD2. The V and J ends lost 2 bases and 0 bases, in that order; junction bases with no gene match: 27. CDR1 and CDR2 from the germline V gene are LNHDA and SQIVND (reference sequence). The CDR3 extends over 23 amino acids. CDR3 DNA sequence: TGTGCCAGTAGTATATCTTATTTCCCGCGGGGGAGTCCGATTAGTACTTACCAAGAGACCCAGTACTTC. Amino acids: CASSISYFPRGSPISTYQETQYF.

The J gene is TRBJ2-3, the V gene TRBV2, with D perhaps matching TRBD1 or TRBD2 (6 bases each). Looked up from germline, CDR1 is SNHLY and CDR2 is FYNNEI. The CDR3 is made up of 14 amino acids. The germline V and J ends were trimmed by 7 bases and 5 bases, with 16 bases remaining between them. The CDR3 DNA follows: TGTGCCAGCATACGGGGGCTAGGAGGAGATACGCAGTATTTT. Its protein is CASIRGLGGDTQYF. The variable domain in full, with the rest retrieved from reference TRBV2 and TRBJ2-3, is EPEVTQTPSHQVTQMGQEVILRCVPISNHLYFYWYRQILGQKVEFLVSFYNNEISEKSEIFDDQFSVERPDGSNFTLKIRSTKLEDSAMYFCASIRGLGGDTQYFGPGTRLTVL.

This clone has only one observation. CDR3 sequence (DNA): TGTGCCAGCAGGGGATGGACTAGCTGGGGGGAGTATTTT. It yields the protein CASRGWTSWGEYF. V is TRBV2 and J is TRBJ2-3, with 8 bases identical to TRBD2. V lost 6 bases to trimming and J lost 13 bases; unmatched junction nucleotides: 12. Per germline, CDR1 SNHLY and CDR2 FYNNEI. The CDR3 extends over 13 amino acids. Full variable domain (rest looked up from reference TRBV2 and TRBJ2-3): EPEVTQTPSHQVTQMGQEVILRCVPISNHLYFYWYRQILGQKVEFLVSFYNNEISEKSEIFDDQFSVERPDGSNFTLKIRSTKLEDSAMYFCASRGWTSWGEYFGPGTRLTVL.

The count of this clone is one. CDR3 sequence reads: CASTPRWGARETQYF. CDR3 DNA: TGTGCCAGCACCCCTAGGTGGGGGGCTCGAGAGACCCAGTACTTC. The J gene is TRBJ2-5, the V gene TRBV27; the D call may be TRBD1 or TRBD2 (6 bases each). The germline V and J ends were trimmed by 7 bases and 4 bases, with 19 bases remaining between them. From germline, CDR1 is MNHEY and CDR2 SMNVEV (reference sequence). This CDR3 contains 15 residues.

V gene TRBV11-2 combines with J gene TRBJ2-2, with 7 bases fitting TRBD1. Per germline, CDR1 SGHAT and CDR2 FQNNGV. CDR3 length: 17 residues. V lost 2 bases and J lost 2; bases outside the gene matches: 8. CDR3 DNA sequence: TGTGCCAGCAGCTTAAGACCTGGGACAGACAACACCGGGGAGCTGTTTTTT. Its translation is CASSLRPGTDNTGELFF.